One and the same sample provided the 18 T cell receptor beta chains below, sequenced in a study of blood T cell repertoires in COVID-19. Libraries were prepared by immunoSEQ multiplex PCR; TCRdb keeps only in-frame clonotypes and omits some of them. The table lists fewer than 200,000 clones, roughly 87% of them singletons. The specimen was PBMCs or T cells enriched from blood (not recorded which). These receptor sequences come from a human donor with acute COVID-19. The donor label of this sample is uncertain.

The chain joins TRBV2 to TRBJ2-7, with 8 bases identical to TRBD1. The J segment lost 2 bases and the V segment lost 1 base, leaving 7 bases of the junction unmatched. The CDR3 consists of 16 residues. Per the germline V gene, CDR1 is SNHLY and CDR2 is FYNNEI. The CDR3 here is CASSEGYGGQAYEQYF. The CDR3 DNA sequence: TGTGCCAGCAGTGAAGGGTATGGGGGACAGGCCTACGAGCAGTACTTC.

The chain couples TRBV4-1 to TRBJ2-5; maybe TRBD1 (5 bases). Between the trimmed V and J ends, which lost 0 bases and 5 bases, there was a span of 19 bases. This CDR3 contains 17 residues. CDR1 and CDR2 from the germline V gene are MGHRA and YSYEKL. CDR3 amino acids: CASSQESVGRPGETQYF. The CDR3 nucleotides read TGCGCCAGCAGCCAAGAATCGGTGGGGCGGCCTGGGGAGACCCAGTACTTC.

This clone occurred once. The gene calls are TRBV6-2 or TRBV6-3 and TRBJ1-2; 9 nucleotides line up with TRBD1. V was clipped by 4 bases and J by 2 bases; unmatched bases: 8. CDR3 length: 16 residues. The germline gives CDR1 MNHEY, CDR2 SVGEGT. The CDR3 loop reads CASSSPSGQGNYGYTF. Here the CDR3 DNA reads TGTGCCAGCAGTTCCCCCTCGGGACAGGGAAACTATGGCTACACCTTC.

The chain has TRBV12-3 or TRBV12-4 and TRBJ1-2; D gene ambiguous. This CDR3 comprises 12 residues. V lost 8 bases, J lost 0 bases, and 7 bases lay in between. CDR3 loop: CASAEANYGYTF. CDR3 bases: TGTGCCAGCGCGGAAGCTAACTATGGCTACACCTTC.

This sequence joins TRBV6-5 and TRBJ2-2, with a tentative D call TRBD2 (5 bases). V was trimmed by 0 bases and J by 5 bases, leaving 13 bases between them. CDR1 and CDR2 (germline): MNHEY, SVGAGI. This CDR3 has 16 residues. In DNA, the CDR3 is TGTGCCAGCAGTTACTCAGACTGGTCGGGAACCGGGGAGCTGTTTTTT. This sequence encodes CASSYSDWSGTGELFF.

This clone was detected a few times. This chain uses TRBV30 with TRBJ1-3, with D hard to call. Trimming took off 8 bases at V and 1 base at J, with 6 bases between the two ends. There are 11 residues in the CDR3. The V gene's germline CDR1 is GTSNPN and CDR2 SVGIG (reference sequence). CDR3 nucleotide sequence: TGTGCCCGGTCATCTGGAAACACCATATATTTT. Amino acid sequence: CARSSGNTIYF. Using reference TRBV30 and TRBJ1-3 for the parts outside the CDR3, the full variable domain is SQTIHQWPATLVQPVGSPLSLECTVEGTSNPNLYWYRQAAGRGLQLLFYSVGIGQISSEVPQNLSASRPQDRQFILSSKKLLLSDSGFYLCARSSGNTIYFGEGSWLTVV.

Only one count was recorded for this clone. The chain joins TRBV7-9 to TRBJ1-2; 7 positions match TRBD1. CDR1 SEHNR and CDR2 FQNEAQ come from the germline V gene (reference sequence). This CDR3 contains 15 residues. J was trimmed by 6 bases and V by 4 bases; bases with no gene match: 11. The CDR3 region has the DNA TGTGCCAGCAGCTCCGCCTTGACAGGGAACGATGGCTACACCTTC. Its translation is CASSSALTGNDGYTF.

The chain is built from TRBV19 and TRBJ2-7; TRBD1 aligns across 9 bases. Germline lookup yields CDR1 LNHDA and CDR2 SQIVND (reference sequence). The CDR3 runs to 15 residues. V lost 3 bases, J lost 7 bases, and 10 bases stayed unmatched. CDR3 DNA sequence: TGTGCCAGTAGTATGAGGGGACAGGGACCTGGGGAGCAGTACTTC. The encoded protein is CASSMRGQGPGEQYF.

The genes are TRBV4-1 and TRBJ1-2; 11 positions match TRBD1. J lost 2 bases, V lost 4 bases, and 3 bases had no gene match. The CDR3 is 15 residues long. CDR1 and CDR2 from the germline V gene are MGHRA and YSYEKL. CDR3 DNA: TGCGCCAGCAGCCCCCGGACAGGGGGCAACTATGGCTACACCTTC. This encodes CASSPRTGGNYGYTF.

This clone was detected once. The J gene is TRBJ2-7, the V gene TRBV5-1; 12 bases map to TRBD2. This CDR3 has 17 amino acids. Germline lookup yields CDR1 SGHRS and CDR2 YFSETQ. Trimming removed 4 bases from V and 6 bases from J; junction bases left unmatched: 14. CDR3 residues: CASSGTTSGGMSGEQYF. As DNA, the CDR3 is TGCGCCAGCAGCGGGACGACTAGCGGGGGAATGTCGGGCGAGCAGTACTTC.

V is TRBV10-3 and J is TRBJ1-2, with D perhaps TRBD1 (5 bases). V was shortened by 2 bases and J by 0 bases, with 10 bases between the two germline ends. The CDR3 is 15 amino acids. The V gene's germline CDR1 is ENHRY and CDR2 SYGVKD. For the CDR3, the DNA is TGTGCCATCAGTGAGGTGACAGACTCTAACTATGGCTACACCTTC. It codes for CAISEVTDSNYGYTF.

J is TRBJ1-1 and V is TRBV19; tentatively, D is TRBD1 (5 bases). The CDR3 runs 14 residues. V was pared by 3 bases and J by 6 bases, with 14 bases between. Per the germline V gene, CDR1 is LNHDA and CDR2 is SQIVND (reference sequence). CDR3 sequence (DNA): TGTGCCAGTAGTATTGGGGGGAAGGGCGCTGAAGCTTTCTTT. This gives the protein CASSIGGKGAEAFF.

This rearrangement joins TRBV19 to TRBJ1-3; D not resolved. Germline V gives CDR1 LNHDA, CDR2 SQIVND (reference sequence). The CDR3 runs 14 residues. Trimming removed 8 bases from V and 1 base from J, with 12 bases in between. This CDR3 is CASGRDPSGNTIYF. CDR3 in DNA: TGTGCCAGTGGGAGGGATCCGTCTGGAAACACCATATATTTT.

V is TRBV11-3 and J is TRBJ1-1; D unclear. V lost 5 bases to trimming and J lost 5 bases, with 12 bases between them. This CDR3 is built from 13 residues. Germline CDR1 SGHNT, CDR2 YENEEA. The CDR3 loop is CASSPAGETEAFF. Written as DNA, the CDR3 is TGTGCCAGCAGCCCTGCAGGCGAAACTGAAGCTTTCTTT.

The V gene is TRBV2, the J gene TRBJ1-1; possible D gene TRBD1, 5 bases. Germline lookup yields CDR1 SNHLY and CDR2 FYNNEI. The CDR3 extends over 14 amino acids. Trimming left V 3 bases short and J 11 bases short, with 19 bases between. The CDR3 loop is CASSEAGNPPLAFF. The CDR3 DNA reads TGTGCCAGCAGTGAGGCAGGGAATCCCCCTTTGGCTTTCTTT.

This clone was observed a single time. V is TRBV10-3 and J is TRBJ1-1, with 9 bases matching TRBD1. Per germline, CDR1 ENHRY and CDR2 SYGVKD. This CDR3 contains 14 residues. J gave up 5 bases and V 8 bases, and 9 bases lay outside the gene matches. The CDR3 region has the DNA TGTGCCATCCGGACAGGGGCGGGTAGAACTGAAGCTTTCTTT. Its protein is CAIRTGAGRTEAFF.

The chain links TRBV5-1 to TRBJ2-1; 8 bases map to TRBD1. Looked up from germline, CDR1 is SGHRS and CDR2 is YFSETQ. The CDR3 has 16 residues. The trim removed 2 bases at V and 8 bases at J, leaving 12 bases unmatched. The CDR3 protein is CASSFLRTGQGDEQFF. CDR3 nucleotides: TGCGCCAGCAGCTTTCTTCGGACAGGGCAGGGCGATGAGCAGTTCTTC.

The table lists this clone with a count of one. The chain is built from TRBV30 and TRBJ1-1, with D tentatively TRBD1 (6 bases). CDR1 is GTSNPN and CDR2 is SVGIG in the germline V gene (reference sequence). This CDR3 is built from 13 residues. With 3 bases removed from V and 4 bases from J, the gap between germline ends came to 12 bases. The CDR3 bases are TGTGCCTGGAGAAACAGGGCGGGCACTGAAGCTTTCTTT. This gives the protein CAWRNRAGTEAFF.